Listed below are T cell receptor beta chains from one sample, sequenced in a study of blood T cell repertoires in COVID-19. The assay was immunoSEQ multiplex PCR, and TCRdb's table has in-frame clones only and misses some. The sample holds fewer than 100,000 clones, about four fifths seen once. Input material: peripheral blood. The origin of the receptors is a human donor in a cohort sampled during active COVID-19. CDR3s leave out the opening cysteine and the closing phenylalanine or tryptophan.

CDR3 protein: AISETRTSDHEQY
V gene: TRBV10-3
J gene: TRBJ2-7

CDR3 protein: ASSLGPAGDTEAF
V gene: TRBV5-1
J gene: TRBJ1-1

CDR3 protein: ASSRGQGDTEAF
V gene: TRBV19
J gene: TRBJ1-1

CDR3 protein: ATSGTVGSPLH
V gene: TRBV11-2
J gene: TRBJ1-6

CDR3 protein: ASSLLAGVPDTQY
V gene: TRBV6-5
J gene: TRBJ2-3

CDR3 protein: ASSQDQANEQF
V gene: TRBV3-1/TRBV3-2
J gene: TRBJ2-1

CDR3 protein: ASSPQGSGGELF
V gene: TRBV14
J gene: TRBJ2-2

CDR3 protein: ASRRVGTDTQY
V gene: TRBV14
J gene: TRBJ2-3

CDR3 protein: ASSKEGGSQETQY
V gene: TRBV21-1
J gene: TRBJ2-5

CDR3 protein: ASGRRAGETQY
V gene: TRBV12-5
J gene: TRBJ2-5

CDR3 protein: ASSLSLGWVSYEQY
V gene: TRBV27
J gene: TRBJ2-7

CDR3 protein: ATSENRQGNTGELF
V gene: TRBV24-1
J gene: TRBJ2-2

CDR3 protein: ASSSGLAGVRDTQY
V gene: TRBV19
J gene: TRBJ2-3

CDR3 protein: ASSYQGFDEKLF
V gene: TRBV6-2/TRBV6-3
J gene: TRBJ1-4

CDR3 protein: ASSPGARHEKLF
V gene: TRBV18
J gene: TRBJ1-4

CDR3 protein: ASSRGLAGEGETQY
V gene: TRBV4-1
J gene: TRBJ2-5

CDR3 protein: ASSLGTSVAGQF
V gene: TRBV7-9
J gene: TRBJ2-1

CDR3 protein: ASSQDGSGYSYEQY
V gene: TRBV4-2
J gene: TRBJ2-7

CDR3 protein: ASSQALAVRGLRDEQF
V gene: TRBV4-1
J gene: TRBJ2-1

CDR3 protein: ASSQGAEKLF
V gene: TRBV5-1
J gene: TRBJ1-4

CDR3 protein: ASSLAGGDQSEQY
V gene: TRBV5-1
J gene: TRBJ2-7

CDR3 protein: ASRESGIQHEQF
V gene: TRBV10-1
J gene: TRBJ2-1

CDR3 protein: ASRTSGNTGELF
V gene: TRBV19
J gene: TRBJ2-2

CDR3 protein: ASGLTGWGQPQH
V gene: TRBV12-5
J gene: TRBJ1-5

CDR3 protein: ATGEDPDSNQPQH
V gene: TRBV24-1
J gene: TRBJ1-5

CDR3 protein: ASSIDRTRGYT
V gene: TRBV19
J gene: TRBJ1-2

CDR3 protein: ASRDDSPGLAPDEQF
V gene: TRBV4-2
J gene: TRBJ2-1

CDR3 protein: ASGASDRSSEQY
V gene: TRBV10-2
J gene: TRBJ2-7

CDR3 protein: ASSYSSGSSYEQY
V gene: TRBV6-5
J gene: TRBJ2-7

CDR3 protein: ASSQYNQPQH
V gene: TRBV3-1/TRBV3-2
J gene: TRBJ1-5

CDR3 protein: ASSLERGYT
V gene: TRBV7-9
J gene: TRBJ1-2

CDR3 protein: ASSKWTGLTYEQY
V gene: TRBV19
J gene: TRBJ2-7

CDR3 protein: ASTERVSAQSEQF
V gene: TRBV28
J gene: TRBJ2-1